This is a list of T cell receptor beta chains from one sample in a study of graft-versus-host responses after intestinal transplantation. The repertoire was sequenced with immunoSEQ multiplex PCR; TCRdb's copy has only in-frame clones and lacks some. The sample lists approximately 70,000 clones; over 75% were seen once. The antigens these receptors bind are not known. Sequenced material: unstimulated CD4+ T cells sorted from spleen or lymph node cells, taken before transplant. The source is a human donor who was the organ donor for an intestinal transplant. CDR3s include the opening cysteine and the closing phenylalanine or tryptophan. Fields, in order: clone size, D gene, J gene, V gene, CDR3 DNA, CDR3 protein. D genes are given only for firm matches. A row's size may be missing; if present it is once, few, many or a size class.

abundance: NA
d_gene: NA
j_gene: TRBJ1-1
v_gene: TRBV6-6
CDR3nt: TGTGCCAGCAGTCAAAAGAACACTGAAGCTTTCTTT
CDR3aa: CASSQKNTEAFF

abundance: once
d_gene: NA
j_gene: TRBJ1-4
v_gene: TRBV4-2
CDR3nt: TGTGCCAGCAGGACAGGTGAAAAACTGTTTTTT
CDR3aa: CASRTGEKLFF

abundance: NA
d_gene: TRBD1
j_gene: TRBJ1-1
v_gene: TRBV7-6
CDR3nt: TGTGCCAGCAGCAACCCGACAGGGGAGGGCACTGAAGCTTTCTTT
CDR3aa: CASSNPTGEGTEAFF

abundance: NA
d_gene: NA
j_gene: TRBJ1-2
v_gene: TRBV7-2
CDR3nt: TGTGCCAGCAGCTTAGATTGGGAGGGGAGGGGCTACACCTTC
CDR3aa: CASSLDWEGRGYTF

abundance: NA
d_gene: TRBD2
j_gene: TRBJ2-2
v_gene: TRBV7-2
CDR3nt: TGTGCCAGCAGCTTAAAGAGGGTTAGCGGGTTACCCGGGGAGCTGTTTTTT
CDR3aa: CASSLKRVSGLPGELFF

abundance: few
d_gene: NA
j_gene: TRBJ1-3
v_gene: TRBV7-2
CDR3nt: TGTGCCAGCAGCGGGGCGGTCTCTGGAAACACCATATATTTT
CDR3aa: CASSGAVSGNTIYF

abundance: NA
d_gene: NA
j_gene: TRBJ1-5
v_gene: TRBV28
CDR3nt: TGTGCCAGCAGGGTCGACAGGAGAGTTCTCTATAGCAATCAGCCCCAGCATTTT
CDR3aa: CASRVDRRVLYSNQPQHF

abundance: NA
d_gene: TRBD2
j_gene: TRBJ2-1
v_gene: TRBV15
CDR3nt: TGTGCCACCGGGCTAGCGGGGGTAGTGAATGAGCAGTTCTTC
CDR3aa: CATGLAGVVNEQFF

abundance: NA
d_gene: NA
j_gene: TRBJ2-5
v_gene: TRBV20-1
CDR3nt: TGCAGTGCTCCTTATCAGACCCAGTACTTC
CDR3aa: CSAPYQTQYF

abundance: NA
d_gene: TRBD1
j_gene: TRBJ1-2
v_gene: TRBV4-3
CDR3nt: TGCGCCAGCAGCCAAGATCCCGACGGGACAGGAGATCGCCGGGGAGGCTACACCTTC
CDR3aa: CASSQDPDGTGDRRGGYTF

abundance: NA
d_gene: NA
j_gene: TRBJ1-2
v_gene: TRBV4-1
CDR3nt: TGCGCCAGCAGCCAACCTTCGCGCGGAAACTATGGCTACACCTTC
CDR3aa: CASSQPSRGNYGYTF

abundance: NA
d_gene: NA
j_gene: TRBJ1-6
v_gene: TRBV19
CDR3nt: TGTGCCAGTAGTATAGTGGCAGGATACTCACCCCTCCACTTT
CDR3aa: CASSIVAGYSPLHF

abundance: NA
d_gene: NA
j_gene: TRBJ2-2
v_gene: TRBV7-7
CDR3nt: TGTGCTAGCAGCTTAGGGGGGGACACCGGGGAGCTGTTTTTT
CDR3aa: CASSLGGDTGELFF

abundance: NA
d_gene: NA
j_gene: TRBJ1-2
v_gene: TRBV6-5
CDR3nt: TGTGCCAGCAGTTACTCGGGGGCTAATTATAACTATGGCTACACCTTC
CDR3aa: CASSYSGANYNYGYTF

abundance: NA
d_gene: TRBD1
j_gene: TRBJ1-6
v_gene: TRBV7-2
CDR3nt: TGTGCCAGCAGCACGGGACAGAATAATTCACCCCTCCACTTT
CDR3aa: CASSTGQNNSPLHF

abundance: NA
d_gene: NA
j_gene: TRBJ1-5
v_gene: TRBV28
CDR3nt: TGTGCCAGCAGTTTATGGGGGGGAGACAATCAGCCCCAGCATTTT
CDR3aa: CASSLWGGDNQPQHF

abundance: NA
d_gene: TRBD2
j_gene: TRBJ2-3
v_gene: TRBV7-2
CDR3nt: TGTGCCAGCAGCTTAGGTGCACTAGCGGGGGGGGATACGCAGTATTTT
CDR3aa: CASSLGALAGGDTQYF

abundance: few
d_gene: NA
j_gene: TRBJ1-2
v_gene: TRBV6-6
CDR3nt: TGTGCCAGCAGTTACGAGGCAGGGTATGGCTACACCTTC
CDR3aa: CASSYEAGYGYTF

abundance: NA
d_gene: NA
j_gene: TRBJ2-5
v_gene: TRBV18
CDR3nt: TGTGCCAGCTCAGCCCACCGGGGAGAGACCCAGTACTTC
CDR3aa: CASSAHRGETQYF

abundance: NA
d_gene: NA
j_gene: TRBJ1-6
v_gene: TRBV5-4
CDR3nt: TGTGCCAGCAGCTTAACAGGCAATTCACCCCTCCACTTT
CDR3aa: CASSLTGNSPLHF

abundance: NA
d_gene: NA
j_gene: TRBJ1-2
v_gene: TRBV4-2
CDR3nt: TGTGCCAGCAGCCAAGACCCAGCTAACTATGGCTACACCTTC
CDR3aa: CASSQDPANYGYTF

abundance: NA
d_gene: NA
j_gene: TRBJ1-2
v_gene: TRBV29-1
CDR3nt: TGCAGCGTGGGGGGACCGAGCTATGGCTACACCTTC
CDR3aa: CSVGGPSYGYTF

abundance: NA
d_gene: TRBD1
j_gene: TRBJ2-1
v_gene: TRBV9
CDR3nt: TGTGCCAGCAGCCCACGAAAATCCGGGACAGGGGGCAATGAGCAGTTCTTC
CDR3aa: CASSPRKSGTGGNEQFF

abundance: NA
d_gene: NA
j_gene: TRBJ2-5
v_gene: TRBV5-6
CDR3nt: TGTGCCAGCAGCGCCGACACGCAAGAGACCCAGTACTTC
CDR3aa: CASSADTQETQYF